This T cell receptor beta chain was found in a study of T cell responses to AZD1222 COVID-19 vaccine (dated by TCRdb to the early 2020s). For the study in its entirety: A total of 240 or so trial participants underwent TCR sequencing, of whom 200 to 220 had received two doses of AZD1222 and about 25 had received two doses of the MenACWY control vaccine. Enrollment into the trials was organized by age into subgroups of 18-55, 56-69 and 70-plus years, and those subgroups contained approximately 150, 30 and 60 TCR-sequenced participants, respectively.

Comments on this clone: The clone's antigen remains unknown. Base-call qualities are not available, and no considerably larger clone is one nucleotide away.

Trimming takes 1 base from V and 11 bases from J, and the germline ends sit 14 bases apart. CDR1 and CDR2 were assigned from the germline V gene (reference sequence) as LGHDT and YNNKEL. The CDR3, from cysteine to phenylalanine, totals 13 residues. Only the CDR3 DNA is retained, 39 bases long and in frame from the first base. Beyond this particular receptor, the publication reports: Epitopes outside the regions mutated in the B.1.351 and B.1.1.7 variants were reportedly recognized by nearly half of the unique spike-specific TCRs. A significant rise in spike-specific TCR breadth and depth was observed after two AZD1222 doses relative to day 0 and relative to MenACWY recipients. CD4 TCRs associated with the vaccine covered the entire spike protein, and the dominant responses were in regions 160-218 and 743-854. No day 14 peak-response samples were available, so repertoires were characterized only after the peak T cell response. Conclusions about previously exposed vaccinees are limited, since just 5 or 6 AZD1222 recipients were seropositive for SARS-CoV-2 at baseline. Most participants were white British and females outnumbered males, and the authors suggested that clonal diversity may have been underestimated. The 56-69-year group was small, and its depth increase did not reach significance, likely because of low power.

The CDR3 regions of human TCRbeta chains were analyzed by immunosequencing. The original methods were these. TCRs in the repertoires were matched against a reference library of SARS-CoV-2-specific TCRs that had been generated with the MIRA antigen-specificity platform. Breadth meant the fraction of unique TCRs that were SARS-CoV-2-associated, whereas depth meant the fraction of total T cells that were SARS-CoV-2-associated. Using the MIRA data, each spike-specific TCR was mapped to the spike region that the TCR reacts to and placed in a CD4 or CD8 class. Log10-transformed breadth and depth values were compared by one-way ANOVA with Sidak's multiple comparisons tests. TCRdb took over this immuneACCESS table, retaining in-frame rearrangements with V and J assigned. Such tables are incomplete; in checked studies, under half of the missing clones stem from an unresolved V gene, and the remainder is unexplained. D and trimming come from the DNA, and the V and J calls and clone size come from that table. The sample table holds 150,000 or so clones, of which 91% were seen once. The ten largest clones take up 3% to 4% of the sample.

The sample's time point, from its label and the paper: about 28 days (+/-7) after the second vaccine dose. AZD1222 recipients whose second dose came at about 4 weeks and those whose second dose came at about 12 weeks were combined into one group, since spike-specific TCR depth and breadth did not differ between the two schedules. The vaccinee samples were drawn from two UK trials, COV001 and COV002, one of which was a single-blind randomized controlled phase 2/3 trial testing AZD1222 (ChAdOx1 nCoV-19) in healthy adults. For TCRbeta chain sequencing, PBMC samples were collected from trial participants at day 0 and at day 28 after the second dose.

The TCR comes from an adult who received the AZD1222 COVID-19 vaccine. The chain is made from TRBV3-1 (or the pseudogene TRBV3-2) and TRBJ1-1; no D segment can be confidently identified. Sequencing used peripheral blood, obtained 28 days after the second AZD1222 dose. The CDR3 sequence is CASSQVPGSEAFF. DNA sequence: TGTGCCAGCAGCCAAGTTCCGGGGAGCGAGGCTTTCTTT.